The clone carrying this T cell receptor beta chain was detected ten times or more. Via MiXCR, TCRdb re-called the 5' RACE reads, giving one row per CDR3 protein. Among 30,000 to 40,000 distinct CDR3 sequences listed, under 9.5% were seen once. As healthy controls, volunteers from a blood bank in Maryland, USA, were used. Stored at -80 C, 2 million PBMCs were the source of the unsorted libraries. This sample is drawn from a study of neurological immune-mediated disorders. Germline V CDR1 and CDR2: SGHKS, YYEKEE (reference sequence). V lost 0 bases and J lost 6; bases outside the gene matches: 6. This CDR3 has 15 amino acids.

The sequenced sample consisted of PBMCs. This rearrangement joins TRBV5-5 to TRBJ2-5, with 9 bases lining up with TRBD1. This clonotype originated in a woman aged 40 to 49 in good health. In DNA, the CDR3 is TGTGCCAGCAGCTTGGGGGGGACAGGGAAAAAGACCCAGTACTTC. Protein: CASSLGGTGKKTQYF.